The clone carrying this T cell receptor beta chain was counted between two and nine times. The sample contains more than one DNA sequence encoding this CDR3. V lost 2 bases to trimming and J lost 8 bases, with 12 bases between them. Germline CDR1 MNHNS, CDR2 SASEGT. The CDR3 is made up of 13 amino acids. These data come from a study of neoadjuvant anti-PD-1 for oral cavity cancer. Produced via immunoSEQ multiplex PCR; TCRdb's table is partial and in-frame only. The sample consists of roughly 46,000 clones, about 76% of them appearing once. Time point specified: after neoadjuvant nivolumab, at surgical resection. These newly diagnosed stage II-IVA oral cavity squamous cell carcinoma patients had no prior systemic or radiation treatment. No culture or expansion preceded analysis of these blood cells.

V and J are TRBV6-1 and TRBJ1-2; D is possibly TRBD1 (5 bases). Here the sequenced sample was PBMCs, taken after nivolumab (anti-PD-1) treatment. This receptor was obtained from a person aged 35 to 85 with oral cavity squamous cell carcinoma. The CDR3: CASSETGLGGYTF. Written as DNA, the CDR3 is TGTGCCAGCAGTGAAACAGGCCTGGGAGGCTACACCTTC.